Listed below are T cell receptor beta chains from one sample, sequenced in a study of blood T cell repertoires in COVID-19. The protocol was immunoSEQ multiplex PCR, while the TCRdb copy is restricted to in-frame clones and leaves out a portion. The sample carries a few hundred thousand clones, approximately 87% recorded once. Sequenced sample: peripheral blood. All receptors derive from a woman aged 50 to 65 with active or convalescent COVID-19. Both conserved end residues are part of each CDR3. Fields, in order: V gene, clone size, J gene, D gene, CDR3 protein, CDR3 DNA. A D gene is named only where the DNA matches it firmly. The listing skips clone size in some rows; elsewhere it reads once, few, many or a size class.

>TRBV9|NA|TRBJ2-3|NA
CASSSLQGGSTDTQYF
TGTGCCAGCAGCTCACTACAGGGTGGTAGCACAGATACGCAGTATTTT
>TRBV2|NA|TRBJ1-1|TRBD1
CASSGQANTEAFF
TGTGCCAGCAGCGGACAGGCGAACACTGAAGCTTTCTTT
>TRBV7-2|NA|TRBJ1-1|NA
CASSLEGSRVNTEAFF
TGTGCCAGCAGCTTAGAAGGGTCCAGGGTAAACACTGAAGCTTTCTTT
>TRBV4-1|few|TRBJ1-2|NA
CASSPSIGGKFSYGYTF
TGCGCCAGCAGCCCCTCGATCGGGGGGAAGTTCTCCTATGGCTACACCTTC
>TRBV9|NA|TRBJ1-6|NA
CASSRDRPGDSPLHF
TGTGCCAGCAGCCGTGACAGACCAGGGGATTCACCCCTCCACTTT
>TRBV2|once|TRBJ2-5|TRBD1
CASSLGQGILSGVTQYF
TGTGCCAGCAGCTTGGGACAGGGGATTTTAAGTGGTGTGACCCAGTACTTC
>TRBV27|once|TRBJ1-2|TRBD1
CASSLGGTGNGYTF
TGTGCCAGCAGTCTCGGCGGGACAGGAAATGGCTACACCTTC
>TRBV4-1|NA|TRBJ1-2|TRBD1
CASSFDRVGDYTF
TGCGCCAGCAGCTTCGACAGGGTCGGTGACTACACCTTC
>TRBV19|NA|TRBJ2-3|TRBD2
CASGGFGGSETDTQYF
TGTGCCAGTGGGGGATTCGGCGGGAGTGAGACAGATACGCAGTATTTT
>TRBV29-1|NA|TRBJ2-3|NA
CSVVRGGTDTQYF
TGCAGCGTTGTTCGCGGTGGCACAGATACGCAGTATTTT
>TRBV19|NA|TRBJ1-5|NA
CASSSIRGASNQPQHF
TGTGCCAGTAGTTCTATACGGGGGGCAAGCAATCAGCCCCAGCATTTT
>TRBV27|NA|TRBJ1-5|NA
CASSLYSPGQPQHF
TGTGCCAGCAGTTTATATTCCCCGGGACAGCCCCAGCATTTT
>TRBV27|NA|TRBJ2-4|NA
CASSRQTGTKNIQYF
TGTGCCAGCAGTCGGCAGACGGGAACCAAAAACATTCAGTACTTC
>TRBV19|NA|TRBJ1-1|TRBD1
CASDKGSGQGTEAFF
TGTGCCAGTGATAAAGGTTCTGGACAGGGCACTGAAGCTTTCTTT
>TRBV6-2/TRBV6-3|NA|TRBJ2-1|NA
CASSLLGGSGYNEQFF
TGTGCCAGCAGCCTGCTAGGTGGGAGTGGCTACAATGAGCAGTTCTTC
>TRBV12-5|many|TRBJ2-1|NA
CASGFPTVDYNEQFF
TGTGCTAGTGGTTTTCCGACAGTTGACTACAATGAGCAGTTCTTC
>TRBV29-1|NA|TRBJ2-7|TRBD2
CSVLLAGEISYEQYF
TGCAGCGTCCTATTAGCGGGAGAGATTTCCTACGAGCAGTACTTC
>TRBV20-1|NA|TRBJ1-5|NA
CSASGPNQPQHF
TGCAGTGCTAGTGGGCCTAATCAGCCCCAGCATTTT
>TRBV28|NA|TRBJ2-1|NA
CASTAGGNEQFF
TGTGCCAGCACCGCAGGGGGGAATGAGCAGTTCTTC
>TRBV19|NA|TRBJ2-5|TRBD2
CAAGGGIQETQYF
TGTGCCGCGGGCGGGGGGATCCAAGAGACCCAGTACTTC
>TRBV7-9|NA|TRBJ2-2|NA
CASSPQTGELFF
TGTGCCAGCAGCCCCCAGACCGGGGAGCTGTTTTTT
>TRBV19|NA|TRBJ2-2|NA
CASIRQGLPGELFF
TGTGCCAGTATTAGGCAGGGTTTACCCGGGGAGCTGTTTTTT
>TRBV19|once|TRBJ1-5|NA
CASSINGGPRGPQHF
TGTGCCAGTAGTATAAACGGCGGTCCGCGGGGGCCCCAGCATTTT
>TRBV7-9|NA|TRBJ2-1|NA
CASSSLMGPSNEQFF
TGTGCCAGCAGCTCTCTCATGGGTCCTAGCAATGAGCAGTTCTTC
>TRBV5-4|few|TRBJ1-1|TRBD1
CASSRGGTGGNLFF
TGTGCCAGCAGCCGAGGTGGGACAGGGGGCAACCTTTTCTTT
>TRBV6-1|NA|TRBJ2-2|NA
CASSEGTVTGELFF
TGTGCCAGCAGTGAAGGGACAGTGACCGGGGAGCTGTTTTTT
>TRBV7-7|NA|TRBJ1-4|TRBD1
CASSLPKGRTGKREVFF
TGTGCTAGCAGCCTCCCGAAAGGTCGGACAGGGAAAAGGGAGGTGTTTTTT
>TRBV30|NA|TRBJ2-1|NA
CAWTEVGSAYNEQFF
TGTGCCTGGACCGAGGTAGGGAGCGCCTACAATGAGCAGTTCTTC
>TRBV18|NA|TRBJ2-7|TRBD2
CASSPPPLPGLAGEQYF
TGTGCCAGCTCACCACCGCCGCTTCCGGGACTAGCTGGGGAGCAGTACTTC
>TRBV4-1|NA|TRBJ1-1|NA
CASSQASALNTEAFF
TGCGCCAGCAGCCAAGCTAGCGCGTTGAACACTGAAGCTTTCTTT
>TRBV5-1|few|TRBJ2-7|NA
CASSTDRNLYEQYF
TGCGCCAGCAGTACGGACAGAAATCTCTACGAGCAGTACTTC
>TRBV27|NA|TRBJ2-2|NA
CASTFQGSIGELFF
TGTGCCAGCACTTTCCAGGGGTCGATCGGGGAGCTGTTTTTT
>TRBV29-1|NA|TRBJ2-7|TRBD2
CSVDTGRAGEQYF
TGCAGCGTTGACACCGGGAGGGCCGGGGAGCAGTACTTC
>TRBV7-2|once|TRBJ1-1|TRBD1
CASSLARTGLKAFF
TGTGCCAGCAGCTTAGCCCGGACAGGGCTTAAAGCTTTCTTT
>TRBV18|NA|TRBJ2-3|TRBD1
CASSPPGQGPGDGKQYF
TGTGCCAGCTCACCCCCGGGACAGGGGCCCGGAGATGGGAAGCAGTATTTT
>TRBV7-2|NA|TRBJ1-3|NA
CASSFSGFGNTIYF
TGTGCCAGCAGCTTCTCCGGGTTTGGAAACACCATATATTTT
>TRBV27|NA|TRBJ2-5|TRBD2
CASRSGDQETQYF
TGTGCCAGCAGGAGCGGGGACCAAGAGACCCAGTACTTC
>TRBV4-2|NA|TRBJ1-2|NA
CASSHIANNAGNYGYTF
TGTGCCAGCAGCCACATTGCCAACAACGCGGGGAACTATGGCTACACCTTC
>TRBV20-1|NA|TRBJ1-1|TRBD1
CSASLPGQGNTEAFF
TGCAGTGCAAGTCTTCCGGGACAGGGAAACACTGAAGCTTTCTTT
>TRBV19|NA|TRBJ1-5|NA
CASTPTGSNQPQHF
TGTGCCAGTACCCCTACGGGTAGCAATCAGCCCCAGCATTTT
>TRBV7-9|NA|TRBJ1-3|NA
CASSLASDNSGNTIYF
TGTGCCAGCAGCTTAGCGTCCGACAACTCTGGAAACACCATATATTTT
>TRBV7-3|NA|TRBJ1-1|NA
CASSPQGGVRTEAFF
TGTGCCAGCAGCCCACAGGGAGGGGTTCGCACTGAAGCTTTCTTT